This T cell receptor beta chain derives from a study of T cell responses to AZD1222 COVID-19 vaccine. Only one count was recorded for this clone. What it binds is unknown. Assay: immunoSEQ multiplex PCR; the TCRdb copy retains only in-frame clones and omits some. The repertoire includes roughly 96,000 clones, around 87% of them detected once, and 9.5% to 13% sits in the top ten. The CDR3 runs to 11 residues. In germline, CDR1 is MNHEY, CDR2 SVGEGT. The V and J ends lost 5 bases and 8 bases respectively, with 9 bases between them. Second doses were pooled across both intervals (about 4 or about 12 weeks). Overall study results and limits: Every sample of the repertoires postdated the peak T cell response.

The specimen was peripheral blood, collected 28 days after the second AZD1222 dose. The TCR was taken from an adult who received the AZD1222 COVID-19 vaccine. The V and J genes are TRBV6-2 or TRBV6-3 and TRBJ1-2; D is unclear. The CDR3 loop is CASSQRIGYTF. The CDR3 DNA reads TGTGCCAGCAGTCAAAGGATAGGCTACACCTTC.